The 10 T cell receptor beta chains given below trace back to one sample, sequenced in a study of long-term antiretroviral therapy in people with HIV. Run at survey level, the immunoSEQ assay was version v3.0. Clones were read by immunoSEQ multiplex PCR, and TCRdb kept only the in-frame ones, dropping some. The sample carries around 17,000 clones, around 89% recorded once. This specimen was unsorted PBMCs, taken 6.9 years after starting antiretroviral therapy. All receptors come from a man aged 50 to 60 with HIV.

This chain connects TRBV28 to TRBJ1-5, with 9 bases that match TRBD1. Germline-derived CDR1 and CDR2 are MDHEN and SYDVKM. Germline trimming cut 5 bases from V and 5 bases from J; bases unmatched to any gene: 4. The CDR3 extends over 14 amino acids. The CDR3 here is CASSSGTGHQPQHF. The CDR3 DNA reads TGTGCCAGCAGTAGCGGGACAGGGCATCAGCCCCAGCATTTT.

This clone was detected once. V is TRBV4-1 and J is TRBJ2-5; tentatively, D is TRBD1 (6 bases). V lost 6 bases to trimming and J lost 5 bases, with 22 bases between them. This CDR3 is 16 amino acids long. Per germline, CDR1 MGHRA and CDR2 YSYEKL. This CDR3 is CASRLSPGHSAETQYF. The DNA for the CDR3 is TGCGCCAGCAGATTATCCCCGGGACATTCAGCGGAGACCCAGTACTTC.

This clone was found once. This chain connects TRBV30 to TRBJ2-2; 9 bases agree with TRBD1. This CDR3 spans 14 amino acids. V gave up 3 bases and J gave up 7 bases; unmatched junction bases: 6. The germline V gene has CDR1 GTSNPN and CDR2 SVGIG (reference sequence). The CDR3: CAWRDRGGGGELFF. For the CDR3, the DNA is TGTGCCTGGAGGGACAGGGGTGGCGGCGGGGAGCTGTTTTTT.

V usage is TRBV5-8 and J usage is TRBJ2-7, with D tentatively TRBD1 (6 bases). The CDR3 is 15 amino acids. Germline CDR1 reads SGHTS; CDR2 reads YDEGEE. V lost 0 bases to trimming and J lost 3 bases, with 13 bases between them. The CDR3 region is CASSLAPGAHYEQYF. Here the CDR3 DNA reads TGTGCCAGCAGCTTGGCCCCAGGGGCACACTACGAGCAGTACTTC.

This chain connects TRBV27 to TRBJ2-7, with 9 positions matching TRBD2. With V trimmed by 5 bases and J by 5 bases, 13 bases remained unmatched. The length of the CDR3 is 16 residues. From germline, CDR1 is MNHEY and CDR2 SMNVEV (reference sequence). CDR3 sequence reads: CASSPAGSGRSNEQYF. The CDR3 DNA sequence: TGTGCCAGCAGTCCCGCGGGTAGCGGGAGATCCAACGAGCAGTACTTC.

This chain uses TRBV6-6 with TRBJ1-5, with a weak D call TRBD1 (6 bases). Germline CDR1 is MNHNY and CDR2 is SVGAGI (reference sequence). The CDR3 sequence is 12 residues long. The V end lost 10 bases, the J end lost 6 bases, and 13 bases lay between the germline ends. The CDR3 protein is CATKQGSQPQHF. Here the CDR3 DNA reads TGTGCCACAAAACAGGGAAGTCAGCCCCAGCATTTT.

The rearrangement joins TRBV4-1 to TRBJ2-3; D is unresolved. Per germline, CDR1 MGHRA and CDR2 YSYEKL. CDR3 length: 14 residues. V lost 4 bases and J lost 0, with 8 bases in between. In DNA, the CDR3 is TGCGCCAGCAGCCCCGACCTAAGCACAGATACGCAGTATTTT. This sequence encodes CASSPDLSTDTQYF.

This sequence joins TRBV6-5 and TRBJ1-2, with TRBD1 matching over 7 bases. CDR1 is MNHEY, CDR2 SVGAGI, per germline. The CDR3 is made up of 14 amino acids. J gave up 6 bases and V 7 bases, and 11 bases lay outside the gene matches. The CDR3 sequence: CASKRMTGYHGYTF. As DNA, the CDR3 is TGTGCCAGCAAACGGATGACAGGGTACCATGGCTACACCTTC.

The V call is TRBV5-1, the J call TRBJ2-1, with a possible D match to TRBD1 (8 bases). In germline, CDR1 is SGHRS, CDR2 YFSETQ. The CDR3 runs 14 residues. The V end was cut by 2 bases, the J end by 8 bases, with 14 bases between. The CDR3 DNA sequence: TGCGCCAGCAGCTTCGGACAGGGAGGGGATGAGCAGTTCTTC. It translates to CASSFGQGGDEQFF.

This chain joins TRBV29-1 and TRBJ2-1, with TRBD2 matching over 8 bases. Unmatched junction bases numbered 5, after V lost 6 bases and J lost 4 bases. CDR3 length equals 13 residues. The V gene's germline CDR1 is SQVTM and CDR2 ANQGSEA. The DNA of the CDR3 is TGCAGCGTCGGGACTAGTCTATACAATGAGCAGTTCTTC. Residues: CSVGTSLYNEQFF.